This passage covers 2 T cell receptor beta chains from one sample sequenced in a study of blood T cell repertoires in COVID-19. Profiling relied on immunoSEQ multiplex PCR, and the TCRdb table lists in-frame clones only, not all of them. The sample includes 150,000 to 200,000 clones, around 80% seen only once; the top ten take roughly 13%. Material: PBMCs or T cells enriched from blood (not recorded which). These receptors were collected from a woman aged 55-75 years who had recovered from COVID-19.

The chain couples TRBV6-1 to TRBJ1-2, with a tentative D call TRBD1 (6 bases). The CDR3 extends over 13 amino acids. The ends were cut back, 3 bases at V and 7 bases at J, with 12 bases in the middle. Germline CDR1 and CDR2: MNHNS and SASEGT. The CDR3 DNA sequence: TGTGCCAGCAGTGACAGGGGTCGATTTGGCTACACCTTC. The encoded protein is CASSDRGRFGYTF.

The gene calls are TRBV19 and TRBJ2-3; 13 bases map to TRBD2. Unmatched junction bases numbered 1, after V lost 3 bases and J lost 1 base. The CDR3 spans 16 residues. Germline loops: CDR1 LNHDA, CDR2 SQIVND (reference sequence). The DNA of the CDR3 is TGTGCCAGTAGTATTACTAGCGGGGGGGGCACAGATACGCAGTATTTT. As protein: CASSITSGGGTDTQYF.